This paragraph covers one TCR beta chain sequence. This sample is drawn from a study of identical twins. From germline, CDR1 is MNHEY and CDR2 SVGEGT. The CDR3 contains 17 residues. V lost 5 bases and J lost 1; bases outside the gene matches: 11. TCRdb ran MiXCR on the 5' RACE reads and lists one entry per CDR3 protein. The table shows under 500,000 distinct CDR3 sequences, with roughly 13% occurring only once. Every one of the donors was a healthy Caucasian. The sample was also linked to a second study, of yellow fever vaccine responses in identical twins.

The specimen was CD4+ T cells sorted from blood. The receptor comes from a woman aged 18-30 years in good health. The genes are TRBV6-2 or TRBV6-3 and TRBJ2-4; TRBD1 aligns across 7 bases. Written as DNA, the CDR3 is TGTGCCAGCAGTCCCAGACAGGGAGTTGCGGCCAAAAACATTCAGTACTTC. Its translation: CASSPRQGVAAKNIQYF.